A selection of T cell receptor beta chains follows, all from one sample in a study of identical twins. TCRdb fed the 5' RACE reads into MiXCR, producing one record per CDR3 protein. The sample holds around 490,000 distinct CDR3 sequences, approximately 20% seen once. The data were also submitted as part of a second study, on yellow fever vaccine responses in identical twins.

The sequenced sample consisted of CD4+ T cells sorted from blood. The receptors stem from a woman under 30 in good health. Both conserved end residues are part of each CDR3. Fields, in order: CDR3 protein, CDR3 DNA, V gene, J gene, clone size, D gene. D genes are given only for firm matches. The size entry is marked missing in some rows and otherwise reads once, few, many or a size class.

cdr3_aa: CASSQWVSLTGELFF
cdr3_nt: TGTGCCAGCAGCCAATGGGTTAGCCTCACCGGGGAGCTGTTTTTT
v_call: TRBV14
j_call: TRBJ2-2
clone_size: NA
d_call: NA

cdr3_aa: CASSPSRLGSSPLHF
cdr3_nt: TGTGCCAGCAGCCCGTCCCGGCTGGGGAGTTCACCCCTCCACTTT
v_call: TRBV5-5
j_call: TRBJ1-6
clone_size: NA
d_call: NA

cdr3_aa: CASSLVPTNEKLFF
cdr3_nt: TGTGCCAGCAGCTTAGTGCCTACTAATGAAAAACTGTTTTTT
v_call: TRBV11-2
j_call: TRBJ1-4
clone_size: NA
d_call: NA

cdr3_aa: CASRFGTGSSYEQYF
cdr3_nt: TGTGCCAGCAGGTTCGGGACAGGGAGCTCCTACGAGCAGTACTTC
v_call: TRBV7-2
j_call: TRBJ2-7
clone_size: NA
d_call: TRBD1

cdr3_aa: CASSPRDSKNIQYF
cdr3_nt: TGTGCCAGCAGCCCGCGGGACAGCAAAAACATTCAGTACTTC
v_call: TRBV9
j_call: TRBJ2-4
clone_size: NA
d_call: NA

cdr3_aa: CASSQVNTEAFF
cdr3_nt: TGTGCCAGCAGCCAAGTGAACACTGAAGCTTTCTTT
v_call: TRBV3-1
j_call: TRBJ1-1
clone_size: many
d_call: NA

cdr3_aa: CASSLWDSVQETQYF
cdr3_nt: TGTGCCAGCAGCTTATGGGACAGCGTTCAAGAGACCCAGTACTTC
v_call: TRBV7-7
j_call: TRBJ2-5
clone_size: few
d_call: TRBD1

cdr3_aa: CASSLAGTSGSRKRQFF
cdr3_nt: TGCGCCAGCAGCTTGGCCGGGACTAGCGGGAGTAGGAAGCGGCAGTTCTTC
v_call: TRBV5-1
j_call: TRBJ2-1
clone_size: NA
d_call: TRBD2

cdr3_aa: CASSYSFSATNEKLFF
cdr3_nt: TGTGCCAGCAGTTACTCGTTTTCGGCAACTAATGAAAAACTGTTTTTT
v_call: TRBV6-5
j_call: TRBJ1-4
clone_size: few
d_call: NA

cdr3_aa: CASSFGGTGGGEQYF
cdr3_nt: TGCGCCAGCAGCTTTGGCGGGACAGGGGGCGGGGAGCAGTACTTC
v_call: TRBV5-1
j_call: TRBJ2-7
clone_size: NA
d_call: TRBD1

cdr3_aa: CASSPRTGLLGNQPQHF
cdr3_nt: TGTGCCAGCAGTCCTCGGACAGGTCTCCTGGGCAATCAGCCCCAGCATTTT
v_call: TRBV12-3/TRBV12-4
j_call: TRBJ1-5
clone_size: NA
d_call: TRBD1

cdr3_aa: CASSRGDGGNNEQFF
cdr3_nt: TGTGCCAGCAGCCGGGGCGACGGCGGGAACAATGAGCAGTTCTTC
v_call: TRBV12-3/TRBV12-4
j_call: TRBJ2-1
clone_size: NA
d_call: NA

cdr3_aa: CASSQGGTSGKKETQYF
cdr3_nt: TGTGCCAGCAGCCAAGGCGGGACTAGCGGGAAAAAAGAGACCCAGTACTTC
v_call: TRBV4-2
j_call: TRBJ2-5
clone_size: many
d_call: TRBD2

cdr3_aa: CSSRRFTGELFF
cdr3_nt: TGCAGTTCCCGTCGGTTCACCGGGGAGCTGTTTTTT
v_call: TRBV20-1
j_call: TRBJ2-2
clone_size: NA
d_call: NA

cdr3_aa: CASSLDWRTSTDTQYF
cdr3_nt: TGTGCCAGCAGTTTAGACTGGCGCACTAGCACAGATACGCAGTATTTT
v_call: TRBV28
j_call: TRBJ2-3
clone_size: few
d_call: NA

cdr3_aa: CASSEGLAPYNEQFF
cdr3_nt: TGTGCCAGCAGTGAAGGACTAGCGCCATACAATGAGCAGTTCTTC
v_call: TRBV2
j_call: TRBJ2-1
clone_size: NA
d_call: TRBD2

cdr3_aa: CASTAQGGYGYTF
cdr3_nt: TGTGCCAGCACCGCTCAGGGGGGGTATGGCTACACCTTC
v_call: TRBV12-3/TRBV12-4
j_call: TRBJ1-2
clone_size: few
d_call: TRBD1

cdr3_aa: CASSTGLAGNIETQYF
cdr3_nt: TGTGCCAGCAGCACCGGACTAGCGGGGAATATAGAGACCCAGTACTTC
v_call: TRBV7-9
j_call: TRBJ2-5
clone_size: NA
d_call: TRBD2

cdr3_aa: CSARGPEGGSPLHF
cdr3_nt: TGCAGTGCTAGGGGGCCCGAGGGAGGGTCACCCCTCCACTTT
v_call: TRBV20-1
j_call: TRBJ1-6
clone_size: NA
d_call: NA

cdr3_aa: CASSLDGQRTMNTGELFF
cdr3_nt: TGTGCCAGCAGCTTAGATGGACAGAGGACGATGAACACCGGGGAGCTGTTTTTT
v_call: TRBV11-3
j_call: TRBJ2-2
clone_size: NA
d_call: NA

cdr3_aa: CASRFRFWDEQFF
cdr3_nt: TGTGCCAGCAGGTTTAGGTTTTGGGATGAGCAGTTCTTC
v_call: TRBV27
j_call: TRBJ2-1
clone_size: NA
d_call: NA

cdr3_aa: CAIKAGTGTYNEQFF
cdr3_nt: TGTGCCATCAAAGCCGGGACAGGAACTTACAATGAGCAGTTCTTC
v_call: TRBV10-3
j_call: TRBJ2-1
clone_size: few
d_call: TRBD1

cdr3_aa: CASSQVGSETQYF
cdr3_nt: TGTGCCAGCAGCCAAGTGGGGTCGGAGACCCAGTACTTC
v_call: TRBV14
j_call: TRBJ2-5
clone_size: NA
d_call: NA

cdr3_aa: CASSFHGPTYEQYF
cdr3_nt: TGTGCCAGCAGTTTTCACGGACCCACCTACGAGCAGTACTTC
v_call: TRBV6-5
j_call: TRBJ2-7
clone_size: once
d_call: NA

cdr3_aa: CASRSTANTGELFF
cdr3_nt: TGCGCCAGCAGGTCGACAGCGAACACCGGGGAGCTGTTTTTT
v_call: TRBV5-1
j_call: TRBJ2-2
clone_size: many
d_call: NA

cdr3_aa: CSASRLGGGNTEAFF
cdr3_nt: TGCAGTGCTAGCCGATTAGGGGGAGGGAACACTGAAGCTTTCTTT
v_call: TRBV20-1
j_call: TRBJ1-1
clone_size: many
d_call: NA

cdr3_aa: CASTRDSSNTGELFF
cdr3_nt: TGTGCCAGCACCAGGGACAGTTCAAACACCGGGGAGCTGTTTTTT
v_call: TRBV12-3/TRBV12-4
j_call: TRBJ2-2
clone_size: few
d_call: TRBD1

cdr3_aa: CASYSQARSNTGELFF
cdr3_nt: TGTGCCAGCTACTCACAAGCCCGATCGAACACCGGGGAGCTGTTTTTT
v_call: TRBV2
j_call: TRBJ2-2
clone_size: NA
d_call: NA

cdr3_aa: CASSLVGPVPNEQFF
cdr3_nt: TGTGCCAGCAGCTTAGTAGGCCCAGTGCCCAATGAGCAGTTCTTC
v_call: TRBV7-8
j_call: TRBJ2-1
clone_size: NA
d_call: NA

cdr3_aa: CATSGSGQAAKNIQYF
cdr3_nt: TGTGCCACCAGTGGAAGCGGACAGGCAGCCAAAAACATTCAGTACTTC
v_call: TRBV24-1
j_call: TRBJ2-4
clone_size: few
d_call: TRBD1

cdr3_aa: CASSQDPLTGGYTGELFF
cdr3_nt: TGTGCCAGCAGCCAAGACCCCTTAACGGGGGGGTACACCGGGGAGCTGTTTTTT
v_call: TRBV3-1
j_call: TRBJ2-2
clone_size: few
d_call: TRBD2

cdr3_aa: CASTLLGRLGYTF
cdr3_nt: TGTGCCAGCACCCTTTTGGGCCGGCTTGGCTACACCTTC
v_call: TRBV12-3/TRBV12-4
j_call: TRBJ1-2
clone_size: NA
d_call: NA

cdr3_aa: CASSLVDSEAFF
cdr3_nt: TGTGCCAGCAGTTTGGTCGACAGTGAAGCTTTCTTT
v_call: TRBV12-3/TRBV12-4
j_call: TRBJ1-1
clone_size: few
d_call: NA

cdr3_aa: CASRSSGSSYEQYF
cdr3_nt: TGTGCCAGCAGAAGTAGCGGAAGCTCCTACGAGCAGTACTTC
v_call: TRBV28
j_call: TRBJ2-7
clone_size: few
d_call: NA

cdr3_aa: CASSQGLAGTPYYNEQFF
cdr3_nt: TGCGCCAGCAGCCAAGGGCTAGCGGGAACCCCTTACTACAATGAGCAGTTCTTC
v_call: TRBV4-1
j_call: TRBJ2-1
clone_size: NA
d_call: TRBD2

cdr3_aa: CASSYSREGNNEQFF
cdr3_nt: TGTGCCAGCAGTTACTCGCGGGAGGGTAATAATGAGCAGTTCTTC
v_call: TRBV6-5
j_call: TRBJ2-1
clone_size: NA
d_call: TRBD2

cdr3_aa: CASSWTGTEETQYF
cdr3_nt: TGTGCCAGCAGCTGGACCGGGACAGAAGAGACCCAGTACTTC
v_call: TRBV5-5
j_call: TRBJ2-5
clone_size: NA
d_call: TRBD1

cdr3_aa: CSAPSAGEETQYF
cdr3_nt: TGCAGTGCTCCTTCGGCGGGGGAGGAGACCCAGTACTTC
v_call: TRBV20-1
j_call: TRBJ2-5
clone_size: NA
d_call: TRBD2

cdr3_aa: CSARRDRGQVTGELFF
cdr3_nt: TGCAGTGCTAGGCGGGACAGGGGGCAGGTCACCGGGGAGCTGTTTTTT
v_call: TRBV20-1
j_call: TRBJ2-2
clone_size: few
d_call: TRBD1

cdr3_aa: CASSLWTGGVKNIQYF
cdr3_nt: TGTGCCAGCAGCCTGTGGACAGGGGGCGTCAAAAACATTCAGTACTTC
v_call: TRBV11-2
j_call: TRBJ2-4
clone_size: NA
d_call: TRBD1

cdr3_aa: CASSPPPLAKNIQYF
cdr3_nt: TGTGCCAGCAGTCCCCCCCCACTAGCCAAAAACATTCAGTACTTC
v_call: TRBV28
j_call: TRBJ2-4
clone_size: few
d_call: NA

cdr3_aa: CASSGTSGRYEQYF
cdr3_nt: TGTGCCAGCAGCGGGACTAGCGGGAGGTACGAGCAGTACTTC
v_call: TRBV2
j_call: TRBJ2-7
clone_size: NA
d_call: TRBD2

cdr3_aa: CASRTSGGQETQYF
cdr3_nt: TGTGCCAGCAGGACTAGCGGGGGTCAAGAGACCCAGTACTTC
v_call: TRBV6-2/TRBV6-3
j_call: TRBJ2-5
clone_size: NA
d_call: TRBD2

cdr3_aa: CASSLVGGSWTNEQFF
cdr3_nt: TGTGCCAGCAGCTTAGTGGGGGGGTCCTGGACTAATGAGCAGTTCTTC
v_call: TRBV11-1
j_call: TRBJ2-1
clone_size: NA
d_call: TRBD2

cdr3_aa: CASSPWVEELFF
cdr3_nt: TGTGCCAGCAGCCCTTGGGTGGAGGAGCTGTTTTTT
v_call: TRBV11-2
j_call: TRBJ2-2
clone_size: NA
d_call: NA

cdr3_aa: CASSLSVTAFYGYTF
cdr3_nt: TGTGCCAGCAGCTTATCGGTAACAGCTTTCTATGGCTACACCTTC
v_call: TRBV7-9
j_call: TRBJ1-2
clone_size: NA
d_call: NA

cdr3_aa: CSVEGGRSTDTQYF
cdr3_nt: TGCAGCGTTGAAGGAGGGAGGAGCACAGATACGCAGTATTTT
v_call: TRBV29-1
j_call: TRBJ2-3
clone_size: NA
d_call: NA

cdr3_aa: CASSAGELYNEQFF
cdr3_nt: TGCGCCAGCAGCGCGGGAGAGCTCTACAATGAGCAGTTCTTC
v_call: TRBV5-1
j_call: TRBJ2-1
clone_size: NA
d_call: TRBD2

cdr3_aa: CASRRLAGGPYNEQFF
cdr3_nt: TGTGCCAGCAGACGCCTAGCGGGGGGGCCATACAATGAGCAGTTCTTC
v_call: TRBV6-1
j_call: TRBJ2-1
clone_size: few
d_call: TRBD2

cdr3_aa: CASSLQGEQETQYF
cdr3_nt: TGTGCCAGTAGTCTACAGGGGGAACAAGAGACCCAGTACTTC
v_call: TRBV19
j_call: TRBJ2-5
clone_size: few
d_call: TRBD1

cdr3_aa: CSASTGVETQYF
cdr3_nt: TGCAGTGCTAGTACTGGGGTCGAGACCCAGTACTTC
v_call: TRBV20-1
j_call: TRBJ2-5
clone_size: NA
d_call: NA

cdr3_aa: CASSLWTAPYNEQFF
cdr3_nt: TGTGCCAGTAGTCTCTGGACCGCGCCCTACAATGAGCAGTTCTTC
v_call: TRBV19
j_call: TRBJ2-1
clone_size: NA
d_call: NA

cdr3_aa: CSADVAGAGNTQYF
cdr3_nt: TGCAGTGCGGATGTAGCGGGGGCGGGAAATACGCAGTATTTT
v_call: TRBV20-1
j_call: TRBJ2-3
clone_size: NA
d_call: TRBD2